A selection of T cell receptor beta chains follows, all from one sample in a study of T cell responses to AZD1222 COVID-19 vaccine. The data were produced by immunoSEQ multiplex PCR, yet TCRdb's version contains in-frame clones alone and is incomplete. The data show approximately 190,000 clones, approximately 91% seen once. Here the sequenced sample was peripheral blood, taken on day 0 of AZD1222 vaccination. These receptors were collected from an adult in good health. The CDR3 runs from the conserved cysteine through the conserved F or W. The D gene is left open where the match is weak. A row's size may be missing; if present it is once, few, many or a size class.

TRBV7-2	.	TRBJ1-5	TRBD1	CASSPRTGEGQPQHF	TGTGCCAGCAGTCCCCGGACAGGGGAAGGTCAGCCCCAGCATTTT
TRBV9	.	TRBJ1-2	TRBD1	CASSGARITTGGGYTF	TGTGCCAGCAGCGGAGCCCGAATCACGACAGGGGGCGGCTACACCTTC
TRBV28	.	TRBJ2-2	.	CASSLIAQFNTGELFF	TGTGCCAGCAGTTTAATTGCACAGTTCAACACCGGGGAGCTGTTTTTT
TRBV11-2	once	TRBJ1-6	TRBD1	CASTWGQSNSPLHF	TGTGCCAGCACCTGGGGACAGTCTAATTCACCCCTCCACTTT
TRBV18	.	TRBJ1-2	.	CASSPKTGTPNYGYTF	TGTGCCAGCTCACCAAAGACGGGGACGCCTAACTATGGCTACACCTTC
TRBV2	.	TRBJ1-2	.	CATSGGNNYGYTF	TGTGCCACTTCGGGCGGGAATAACTATGGCTACACCTTC
TRBV6-4	.	TRBJ1-5	.	CASSTGHRNQPQHF	TGTGCCAGCAGTACGGGACACCGCAATCAGCCCCAGCATTTT
TRBV5-4	.	TRBJ1-4	.	CASSLDRVGEKLFF	TGTGCCAGCAGCTTGGACAGGGTAGGGGAAAAACTGTTTTTT
TRBV19	.	TRBJ2-1	.	CASSIGRGTRYNEQFF	TGTGCCAGTAGTATAGGACGGGGGACACGGTACAATGAGCAGTTCTTC
TRBV1	.	TRBJ2-3	.	CTSRLHGATDTQYF	TGCACCAGCAGGCTACACGGGGCGACAGATACGCAGTATTTT
TRBV19	.	TRBJ1-4	TRBD1	CASSTTGTGDEKLFF	TGTGCCAGTAGTACAACCGGGACAGGTGATGAAAAACTGTTTTTT
TRBV27	.	TRBJ2-7	.	CASSLNWGDEYEQYF	TGTGCCAGCAGTCTCAACTGGGGGGATGAATACGAGCAGTACTTC
TRBV28	few	TRBJ2-7	.	CASRTLAWSSYEQYF	TGTGCCAGCAGGACTCTAGCGTGGAGCTCCTACGAGCAGTACTTC
TRBV11-3	.	TRBJ2-7	.	CASSETGASVEQYF	TGTGCCAGCTCGGAGACGGGGGCTAGCGTCGAGCAGTACTTC
TRBV4-3	.	TRBJ1-3	.	CASSQDTGSGNTIYF	TGCGCCAGCAGCCAAGATACGGGATCTGGAAACACCATATATTTT
TRBV6-2/TRBV6-3	.	TRBJ2-3	.	CASSYAGTGSTDTQYF	TGTGCCAGCAGTTACGCTGGTACAGGTAGCACAGATACGCAGTATTTT
TRBV5-1	.	TRBJ2-3	TRBD2	CASSLASGGSTDTQYF	TGCGCCAGCAGCTTGGCGAGCGGGGGTAGCACAGATACGCAGTATTTT
TRBV28	.	TRBJ1-2	.	CASSAGPDYGYTF	TGTGCCAGCAGTGCCGGTCCCGACTATGGCTACACCTTC
TRBV10-2	.	TRBJ2-5	TRBD2	CASSDPWTSQETQYF	TGCGCCAGCAGTGACCCTTGGACTAGCCAAGAGACCCAGTACTTC
TRBV27	.	TRBJ2-2	.	CASSRWSGVTGELFF	TGTGCCAGCAGCCGGTGGTCGGGGGTCACCGGGGAGCTGTTTTTT
TRBV3-1/TRBV3-2	.	TRBJ2-5	TRBD2	CASSLRRTSGVETQYF	TGTGCCAGCAGCCTGCGCCGGACTAGCGGGGTAGAGACCCAGTACTTC
TRBV5-1	once	TRBJ1-6	.	CASSLGSTQGGISSPLHF	TGCGCCAGCAGCTTGGGTTCAACCCAAGGGGGTATCAGTTCACCCCTCCACTTT
TRBV5-6	once	TRBJ1-2	.	CASSLGKNYGYTF	TGTGCCAGCAGCTTGGGGAAGAACTATGGCTACACCTTC
TRBV3-1/TRBV3-2	.	TRBJ1-6	.	CASSQDAYYNSPLHF	TGTGCCAGCAGCCAAGATGCTTACTATAATTCACCCCTCCACTTT
TRBV15	.	TRBJ2-1	TRBD2	CATSRVSKRDIYEQFF	TGTGCCACCAGCAGAGTTAGTAAGCGGGATATCTATGAGCAGTTCTTC
TRBV18	once	TRBJ2-7	TRBD1	CASSPKTGIEQYF	TGTGCCAGCTCACCGAAGACAGGGATCGAGCAGTACTTC
TRBV7-2	.	TRBJ2-7	.	CASSLVGIRTSYEQYF	TGTGCCAGCAGCTTAGTAGGGATCCGAACATCCTACGAGCAGTACTTC
TRBV2	.	TRBJ1-1	.	CASSEGVMSEAFF	TGTGCCAGCAGTGAAGGGGTGATGTCTGAAGCTTTCTTT
TRBV2	.	TRBJ2-3	.	CASSVQTDTQYF	TGTGCCAGCAGTGTTCAGACAGATACGCAGTATTTT
TRBV18	.	TRBJ1-5	.	CASSPLADRNQPQHF	TGTGCCAGCTCACCCCTTGCCGACCGGAATCAGCCCCAGCATTTT
TRBV7-2	.	TRBJ1-2	TRBD1	CASRAAGQGRDGYTF	TGTGCCAGCAGGGCTGCGGGACAGGGTAGAGATGGCTACACCTTC
TRBV25-1	.	TRBJ2-7	TRBD2	CASSDLGAGVNYEQYF	TGTGCCAGCAGCGACCTCGGGGCGGGAGTAAACTACGAGCAGTACTTC
TRBV9	once	TRBJ1-2	TRBD1	CASSLRGDSHYGYTF	TGTGCCAGCAGCCTCAGGGGGGACAGTCACTATGGCTACACCTTC
TRBV6-2/TRBV6-3	.	TRBJ2-7	TRBD2	CASSYGGGKPEQYF	TGTGCCAGCAGTTACGGCGGGGGGAAACCCGAGCAGTACTTC
TRBV27	.	TRBJ1-5	.	CASSIVNSNQPQHF	TGTGCCAGCAGTATAGTTAATAGCAATCAGCCCCAGCATTTT
TRBV5-1	.	TRBJ2-7	TRBD1	CASSFGTGPHEQYF	TGCGCCAGCAGCTTTGGGACAGGTCCCCACGAGCAGTACTTC
TRBV4-1	once	TRBJ1-5	.	CASGGTLNQPQHF	TGCGCCAGCGGAGGGACCTTAAATCAGCCCCAGCATTTT
TRBV6-5	.	TRBJ1-6	.	CASSYGVDGHSPLHF	TGTGCCAGCAGTTACGGGGTGGATGGGCATTCACCCCTCCACTTT